This T cell receptor beta chain was sequenced for a study of blood T cell repertoires in COVID-19. The assay was immunoSEQ multiplex PCR, and TCRdb's table has in-frame clones only and misses some. The sample lists 250,000 to 300,000 clones, 81% occurring once. The source is a woman aged 55-70 years with active or convalescent COVID-19. The sample taken for sequencing was peripheral blood.

As DNA, the CDR3 is TGTGCCACCAGCCTGTCCGGAACTAATGAAAAACTGTTTTTT. Translated: CATSLSGTNEKLFF. The V call is TRBV15, the J call TRBJ1-4; D not certain. Germline V CDR1 and CDR2: LNHNV, YYDKDF (reference sequence). V lost 5 bases, J lost 1 base, and 8 bases lay in between. There are 14 residues in the CDR3.